This T cell receptor beta chain was found in a study of technical replicates of blood from a few donors. The table came from immunoSEQ multiplex PCR; TCRdb's copy has only in-frame clones and leaves some out. The sample holds 75,000 to 100,000 clones; 96% are singletons and the top ten take about 0.36%. The CDR3 length is 15 residues. After removal of 5 bases from V and 1 base from J, the junction contained 7 bases not matched to a gene. Germline loops: CDR1 MDHEN, CDR2 SYDVKM. V usage is TRBV28 and J usage is TRBJ1-1, with 7 bases lining up with TRBD1. Sequenced: T cells isolated from PBMCs. This TCR was recovered from a human donor in good health. The CDR3: CASSRTGVWNTEAFF. The CDR3 DNA reads TGTGCCAGCAGTCGTACAGGGGTCTGGAACACTGAAGCTTTCTTT.